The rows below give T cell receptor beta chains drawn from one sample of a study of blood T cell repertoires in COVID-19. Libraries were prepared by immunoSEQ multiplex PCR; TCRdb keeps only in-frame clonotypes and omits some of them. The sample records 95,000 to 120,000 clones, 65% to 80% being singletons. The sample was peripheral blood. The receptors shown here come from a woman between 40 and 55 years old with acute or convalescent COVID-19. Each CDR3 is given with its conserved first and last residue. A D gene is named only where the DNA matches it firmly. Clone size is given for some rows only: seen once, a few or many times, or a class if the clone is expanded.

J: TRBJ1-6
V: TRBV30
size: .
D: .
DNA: TGTGCCTGGAGTGGACGGCAGGGTGGGTCACCCCTCCACTTT
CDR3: CAWSGRQGGSPLHF

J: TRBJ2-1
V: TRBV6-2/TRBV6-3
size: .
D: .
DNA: TGTGCCAGCAGTTCTGCACTAGCTGGGACCTCCAATGAGCAGTTCTTC
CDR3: CASSSALAGTSNEQFF

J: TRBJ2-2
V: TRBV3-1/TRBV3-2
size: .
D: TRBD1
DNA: TGTGCCAGCAGCCAAGTAGCAGGGGGCGGTCGGCGGAACACCGGGGAGCTGTTTTTT
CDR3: CASSQVAGGGRRNTGELFF

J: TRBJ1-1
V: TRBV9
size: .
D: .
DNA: TGTGCCAGCAGCCGGGCGCCCCTGAGGGACACTGAAGCTTTCTTT
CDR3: CASSRAPLRDTEAFF

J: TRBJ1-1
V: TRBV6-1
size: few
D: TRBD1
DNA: TGTGCCAGCAGTGAACGGAATCTGGAATTGGGTTCACCGGGACAGGGGGATTGGGGGACTGAAGCTTTCTTT
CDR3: CASSERNLELGSPGQGDWGTEAFF

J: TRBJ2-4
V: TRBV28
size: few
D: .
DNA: TGTGCCAGCAGTCCTCCGGGTAAAAACATTCAGTACTTC
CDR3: CASSPPGKNIQYF

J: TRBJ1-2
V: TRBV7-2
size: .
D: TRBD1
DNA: TGTGCCAGCAGCTTCTTCCTGGACAGGGATGTTGGCTACACCTTC
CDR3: CASSFFLDRDVGYTF

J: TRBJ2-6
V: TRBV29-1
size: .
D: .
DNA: TGCAGCGTTGAAGGTCAGTCCGACTCTGGGGCCAACGTCCTGACTTTC
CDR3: CSVEGQSDSGANVLTF

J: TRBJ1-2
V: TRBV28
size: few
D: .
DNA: TGTGCCACTAGGAGAGACTATGGCTACACCTTC
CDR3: CATRRDYGYTF

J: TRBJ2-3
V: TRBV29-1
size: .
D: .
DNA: TGCAGCGTCGGTCAGCAGGGTTCGAGCACGGATACGCAGTATTTT
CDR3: CSVGQQGSSTDTQYF

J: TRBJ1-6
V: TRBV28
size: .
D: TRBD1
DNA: TGTGCCAGCAGGCTGTCCCGGGGACAGGGTACCCGAAATTCACCCCTCCACTTT
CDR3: CASRLSRGQGTRNSPLHF

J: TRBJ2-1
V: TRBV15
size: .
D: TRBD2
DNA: TGTGCCACCAGCAGATTAATCGGGACTAGCGGGCACAATGAGCAGTTCTTC
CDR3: CATSRLIGTSGHNEQFF

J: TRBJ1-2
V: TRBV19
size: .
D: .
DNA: TGTGCCAGTAGTCCCCGGGACATCTATGGCTACACCTTC
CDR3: CASSPRDIYGYTF

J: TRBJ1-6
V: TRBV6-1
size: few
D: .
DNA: TGTGCCAGCAGTGAATTACAGGGTCTGGTTTCACCCCTCCACTTT
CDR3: CASSELQGLVSPLHF

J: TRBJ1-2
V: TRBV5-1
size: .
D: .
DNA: TGCGCCAGCAGCTTGGATCCCGGGAGAAAGCTGGATGGCTACACCTTC
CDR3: CASSLDPGRKLDGYTF

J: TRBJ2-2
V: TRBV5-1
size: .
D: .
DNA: TGCGCCAGCAGCTTGGCCGTCAGTGACACCGGGGAGCTGTTTTTT
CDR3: CASSLAVSDTGELFF

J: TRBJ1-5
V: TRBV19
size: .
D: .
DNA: TGTGCCAGTAGTATAGTTACAGGCAATCAGCCCCAGCATTTT
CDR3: CASSIVTGNQPQHF

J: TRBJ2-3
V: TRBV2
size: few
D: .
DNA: TGTGCCAGCAGTGCCCTGGGAGGGGGTAGGATACACACAGATACGCAGTATTTT
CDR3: CASSALGGGRIHTDTQYF

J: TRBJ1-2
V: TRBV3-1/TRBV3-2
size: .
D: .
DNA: TGTGCCAGCAGCCAAGCGCAGGTCTCCTATGGCTACACCTTC
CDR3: CASSQAQVSYGYTF

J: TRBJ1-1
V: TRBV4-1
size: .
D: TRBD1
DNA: TGCGCCAGCAGCCAAGGGACCGGGACAGGGGACACTGAAGCTTTCTTT
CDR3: CASSQGTGTGDTEAFF

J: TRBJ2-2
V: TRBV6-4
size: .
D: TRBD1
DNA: TGTGCCAGCAGCGCGGGACAGGGGGCGGTCGGGGAGCTGTTTTTT
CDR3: CASSAGQGAVGELFF

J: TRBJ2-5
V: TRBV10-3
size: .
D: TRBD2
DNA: TGTGCCATCAGGGGGAGCGGGGGGGCAGAGACCCAGTACTTC
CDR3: CAIRGSGGAETQYF

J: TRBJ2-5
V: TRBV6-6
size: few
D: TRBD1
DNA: TGTGCCAGCACCACCCAAAAAGGACAGGGCCAAGAGACCCAGTACTTC
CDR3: CASTTQKGQGQETQYF

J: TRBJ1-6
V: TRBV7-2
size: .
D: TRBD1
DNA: TGTGCCAGCAGCTTAGTAGGGGGCCGTGGGTCCTATAATTCACCCCTCCACTTT
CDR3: CASSLVGGRGSYNSPLHF

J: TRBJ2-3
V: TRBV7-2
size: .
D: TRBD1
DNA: TGTGCCAGCAGCTTAGATGGCAGGGGGACAGATACGCAGTATTTT
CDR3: CASSLDGRGTDTQYF

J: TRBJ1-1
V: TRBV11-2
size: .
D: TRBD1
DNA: TGTGCCAGCCGTGGACAGGGAATAAAGAACACTGAAGCTTTCTTT
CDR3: CASRGQGIKNTEAFF

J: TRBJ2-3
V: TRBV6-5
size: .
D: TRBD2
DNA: TGTGCCAGCACCCTAGGGGAGGGCCTTACAGATACGCAGTATTTT
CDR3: CASTLGEGLTDTQYF

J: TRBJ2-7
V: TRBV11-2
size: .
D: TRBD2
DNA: TGTGCCAGCAGCTTAGAGCCGAGCGGGAGCATCTACGAGCAGTACTTC
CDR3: CASSLEPSGSIYEQYF

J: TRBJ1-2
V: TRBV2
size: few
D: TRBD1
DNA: TGTGCCAGCAGTCTGGGTGACAGGGTGCATGGCTACACCTTC
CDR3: CASSLGDRVHGYTF